Each of the 26 T cell receptor beta chains below was sequenced from the same sample in a study of CD8 T cells in ankylosing spondylitis. Study-wide results and limits: There was a TCR beta motif, made of eight highly homologous variants, that appeared characteristic of ankylosing spondylitis blood.

These receptors have no known antigen. TCRdb processed the 5' RACE reads anew with MiXCR; each CDR3 protein has one entry. Here the sample spans about 700,000 distinct CDR3 sequences, 15% to 20% being singletons. Source material: blood, either unsorted or a sorted T cell fraction (not recorded which). Receptor source: a male donor with ankylosing spondylitis.

The V call is TRBV5-1, the J call TRBJ2-3; D possibly corresponds to TRBD1 (6 bases). V lost 1 base and J 2 bases, leaving 14 bases between the germline ends. The CDR3 loop spans 16 amino acids. Germline V gene sequence: CDR1 SGHRS, CDR2 YFSETQ. The CDR3 protein is CASSLTGQPSTDTQYF. As DNA, the CDR3 is TGCGCCAGCAGCTTGACTGGACAGCCATCCACAGATACGCAGTATTTT.

The rearrangement uses TRBV21-1 and TRBJ1-1; TRBD1, the D gene given by the table, was not confirmed from the DNA. TRBV21-1 is listed as a pseudogene. This CDR3 has 17 amino acids. This CDR3 is CASSKLGTGAPNTEAFF. The DNA of the CDR3 is TGTGCCAGCAGCAAATTGGGGACAGGGGCCCCGAACACTGAAGCTTTCTTT.

The chain has TRBV2 and TRBJ2-7; D is perhaps TRBD2 (6 bases). CDR1 SNHLY and CDR2 FYNNEI come from the germline V gene. With 4 bases removed from V and 0 bases from J, the gap between germline ends came to 13 bases. The CDR3 runs to 15 residues. The CDR3 DNA is TGTGCCAGCAGTGTAAGCGGGCTCAGCTCCTACGAGCAGTACTTC. The encoded protein is CASSVSGLSSYEQYF.

This clonotype was observed many times. V is TRBV4-1 and J is TRBJ1-2; D unresolved. V lost 0 bases, J lost 8 bases, and 19 bases lay in between. This CDR3 is built from 16 residues. Germline CDR1 and CDR2: MGHRA and YSYEKL. Here the CDR3 DNA reads TGCGCCAGCAGCCAAGAAACGCGACACCTCCAAGGAGGCTACACCTTC. Translation gives CASSQETRHLQGGYTF.

The J gene is TRBJ1-4, the V gene TRBV6-1; unclear D gene. Germline CDR1 MNHNS, CDR2 SASEGT. The V end lost 1 base, the J end lost 5 bases, and 8 bases lay between the germline ends. This CDR3 spans 14 amino acids. The CDR3 is CASSEDHGNEKLFF. Here the CDR3 DNA reads TGTGCCAGCAGTGAAGACCACGGGAATGAAAAACTGTTTTTT.

The table lists this clonotype with a few counts. The chain links TRBV4-3 to TRBJ2-7; perhaps TRBD1 as D (5 bases). The length of the CDR3 is 14 residues. CDR1 is LGHNA, CDR2 YSLEER, per germline. The V end lost 1 base, the J end lost 0 bases, and 7 bases lay between the germline ends. The CDR3 DNA sequence: TGCGCCAGCAGCCAAGTAGGGGACTCCTACGAGCAGTACTTC. Translating it yields CASSQVGDSYEQYF.

This clonotype was recorded at least ten times. J is TRBJ2-7 and V is TRBV5-1; D might be TRBD2 (5 bases). Trimming removed 5 bases at V and 1 base at J, with 19 bases between. This CDR3 spans 16 amino acids. Germline CDR1 and CDR2: SGHRS and YFSETQ. CDR3 loop: CASRTGDLLQSYEQYF. The CDR3 DNA is TGCGCCAGCAGGACCGGGGATCTCCTACAATCCTACGAGCAGTACTTC. The complete variable domain, with remaining parts taken from reference TRBV5-1 and TRBJ2-7, reads KAGVTQTPRYLIKTRGQQVTLSCSPISGHRSVSWYQQTPGQGLQFLFEYFSETQRNKGNFPGRFSGRQFSNSRSEMNVSTLELGDSALYLCASRTGDLLQSYEQYFGPGTRLTVT.

The genes are TRBV6-5 and TRBJ2-1; D is uncertain. The CDR3 sequence is 13 residues long. Germline V lookup: CDR1 MNHEY, CDR2 SVGAGI. Trimming cost V 0 bases and J 8 bases, with 8 bases left between them. The CDR3 reads CASSYSEFDEQFF. The DNA of the CDR3 is TGTGCCAGCAGTTACTCAGAGTTTGATGAGCAGTTCTTC.

V usage is TRBV7-3 and J usage is TRBJ2-1; TRBD2 aligns across 8 bases. CDR1 SGHTA and CDR2 FQGTGA come from the germline V gene. V shed 3 bases, J shed 15 bases, and the junction held 16 bases outside the gene matches. This CDR3 is 15 amino acids long. The CDR3 spells CASSFSGLAGNLRFF. CDR3 bases: TGTGCCAGCAGCTTTAGCGGACTAGCTGGGAATTTGCGGTTCTTC. Filled out from reference TRBV7-3 and TRBJ2-1, the complete variable domain reads GAGVSQTPSNKVTEKGKYVELRCDPISGHTALYWYRQSLGQGPEFLIYFQGTGAADDSGLPNDRFFAVRPEGSVSTLKIQRTERGDSAVYLCASSFSGLAGNLRFFGPGTRLTVL.

There are a few counts of this clonotype. J is TRBJ2-7 and V is TRBV29-1; D may be TRBD1 (8 bases). CDR3 size: 13 residues. Germline CDR1 reads SQVTM; CDR2 reads ANQGSEA. V dropped 3 bases and J dropped 9 bases, with 18 bases sitting between them. Here the CDR3 reads CSVEAGGGGVQYF. The CDR3 coding sequence is TGCAGCGTTGAGGCAGGGGGCGGGGGAGTGCAGTACTTC.

This clonotype was counted many times. In DNA form, the CDR3 reads TGCGCCAGCAGCTTGGGGGATTTTAACTATGGCTACACCTTC. Translated: CASSLGDFNYGYTF. The J gene is TRBJ1-2, the V gene TRBV5-1, with D unclear. CDR3 length equals 14 residues. Germline values: CDR1 SGHRS, CDR2 YFSETQ. V gave up 0 bases and J gave up 1 base, with 7 bases separating them.

This chain uses TRBV10-3 with TRBJ2-1; 7 bases align to TRBD1. The CDR3 runs 15 residues. J lost 3 bases, V lost 1 base, and 3 bases had no gene match. From germline, CDR1 is ENHRY and CDR2 SYGVKD. The CDR3 DNA reads as TGTGCCATCAGTGAGTGGGACAGCCTCTACAATGAGCAGTTCTTC. Translation gives CAISEWDSLYNEQFF.

In its sample, this clonotype was seen a few times. The chain couples TRBV7-2 to TRBJ2-7, with 7 nucleotides matching TRBD2. J lost 5 bases, V lost 4 bases, and 8 bases had no gene match. This CDR3 has 14 residues. CDR1 and CDR2 (germline): SGHTA, FQGNSA. The CDR3 region is CASSWLGAGDEQYF. In DNA, the CDR3 is TGTGCCAGCAGCTGGTTAGGTGCGGGGGACGAGCAGTACTTC. Variable domain in full (rest from reference TRBV7-2 and TRBJ2-7): GAGVSQSPSNKVTEKGKDVELRCDPISGHTALYWYRQSLGQGLEFLIYFQGNSAPDKSGLPSDRFSAERTGGSVSTLTIQRTQQEDSAVYLCASSWLGAGDEQYFGPGTRLTVT.

This chain links TRBV6-1 with TRBJ1-1; D is unresolved. There are 13 residues in the CDR3. From germline, CDR1 is MNHNS and CDR2 SASEGT. V lost 6 bases and J lost 3, with 11 bases in between. CDR3 sequence: CASRPPGHTEAFF. The CDR3 bases are TGTGCCAGCAGACCACCAGGCCACACTGAAGCTTTCTTT.

This clonotype was recorded a few times. This sequence joins TRBV20-1 and TRBJ2-3; D is unresolved. Trimming took off 4 bases at V and 0 bases at J, with 17 bases between the two ends. The CDR3 contains 16 residues. CDR1 and CDR2 (germline): DFQATT, SNEGSKA (reference sequence). The CDR3 coding sequence is TGCAGTGCTAAGGGCGCTGCACGGGCTAGCACAGATACGCAGTATTTT. Translating gives CSAKGAARASTDTQYF.

The CDR3 spells CASNRGAPYEQYF. The CDR3 coding sequence is TGTGCCAGCAACCGCGGGGCACCCTACGAGCAGTACTTC. The rearrangement links TRBV6-1 to TRBJ2-7, with TRBD2 as a possible D gene (6 bases). Germline CDR1 MNHNS, CDR2 SASEGT. V was trimmed by 7 bases and J by 2 bases, leaving 12 bases between them. CDR3 size: 13 residues.

The V call is TRBV7-8, the J call TRBJ2-5, with D perhaps TRBD2 (5 bases). Deletions cut 2 bases from V and 1 base from J, with 14 bases between. The germline V gene encodes CDR1 SGHVS and CDR2 FQNEAQ. The CDR3 spans 16 residues. In nucleotides, the CDR3 is TGTGCCAGCAGCTTAAGGCCCGGGGATGGCCAAGAGACCCAGTACTTC. This codes for CASSLRPGDGQETQYF.

The genes are TRBV11-2 and TRBJ2-7; 7 positions agree with TRBD2. CDR3 length equals 15 residues. CDR1 SGHAT and CDR2 FQNNGV come from the germline V gene. V was pared by 7 bases and J by 2 bases, with 11 bases of the junction left unmatched. The CDR3 here is CASTPGLAETYEQYF. In nucleotides, the CDR3 is TGTGCCAGCACCCCTGGGCTAGCGGAGACCTACGAGCAGTACTTC. The whole variable domain, remainder taken from reference TRBV11-2 and TRBJ2-7, is EAGVAQSPRYKIIEKRQSVAFWCNPISGHATLYWYQQILGQGPKLLIQFQNNGVVDDSQLPKDRFSAERLKGVDSTLKIQPAKLEDSAVYLCASTPGLAETYEQYFGPGTRLTVT.

The chain links TRBV20-1 to TRBJ2-7, with D perhaps being TRBD1 or TRBD2 (5 bases each). The germline V gene has CDR1 DFQATT and CDR2 SNEGSKA (reference sequence). Trimming removed 6 bases from V and 0 bases from J, with 9 bases in between. The CDR3 totals 12 residues. CDR3 sequence (DNA): TGCAGTGCCCGGGACGACTCCTACGAGCAGTACTTC. Protein: CSARDDSYEQYF.

The chain's CDR3 is CASSLLTGGSFTEAFF. The CDR3 nucleotides read TGCGCCAGCAGCTTGTTGACAGGGGGCTCCTTCACTGAAGCTTTCTTT. V is TRBV5-1 and J is TRBJ1-1; TRBD1 matches at 10 bases. Trimming at V came to 1 base and at J to 4 bases, leaving 7 bases not matched to a gene. CDR1 and CDR2 from the germline V gene are SGHRS and YFSETQ. The CDR3 length is 16 residues.

This clonotype was detected only a few times. The V call is TRBV4-3, the J call TRBJ1-5; 8 positions agree with TRBD1. V was pared by 0 bases and J by 7 bases, with 11 bases of the junction left unmatched. CDR1 LGHNA and CDR2 YSLEER come from the germline V gene. This CDR3 has 17 amino acids. CDR3 loop: CASSQDIGTGGRQPQHF. CDR3 bases: TGCGCCAGCAGCCAAGATATCGGTACAGGGGGTAGACAGCCCCAGCATTTT.

The V and J genes are TRBV4-1 and TRBJ1-2; D unresolved. Germline loops: CDR1 MGHRA, CDR2 YSYEKL. CDR3 length: 16 amino acids. V lost 4 bases and J 1 base, leaving 16 bases between the germline ends. Written as DNA, the CDR3 is TGCGCCAGCAGCCGATCCGGCGGCGAGGATAACTATGGCTACACCTTC. Protein sequence: CASSRSGGEDNYGYTF.

V and J are TRBV10-3 and TRBJ2-5; D ambiguous. The V gene lost 4 bases and the J gene lost 5 bases, with 8 bases spanning the gap. Germline CDR1 and CDR2: ENHRY and SYGVKD. This CDR3 region has 12 residues. CDR3 region: CAISAPMETQYF. CDR3 DNA: TGTGCCATCAGTGCCCCTATGGAGACCCAGTACTTC.

The DNA of the CDR3 is TGTGCCAGCAGTTGGGGGCCGGGGGTCTATGGCTACACCTTC. This sequence encodes CASSWGPGVYGYTF. V is TRBV12-3 or TRBV12-4 and J is TRBJ1-2; D may be TRBD1 (6 bases). The CDR3 has 14 residues. Between the trimmed V and J ends, which lost 4 bases and 4 bases, there was a span of 13 bases.

This chain joins TRBV3-1 and TRBJ1-3; D is uncertain. The CDR3 is made up of 12 amino acids. The ends were cut back, 0 bases at V and 7 bases at J, with 4 bases in the middle. CDR1 LGHDT and CDR2 YNNKEL come from the germline V gene (reference sequence). CDR3 sequence reads: CASSQDGNTIYF. The DNA of the CDR3 is TGTGCCAGCAGCCAAGACGGCAACACCATATATTTT.

This clonotype was detected ten times or more. The chain couples TRBV7-2 to TRBJ2-5, with D uncertain. Germline assignment: CDR1 SGHTA and CDR2 FQGNSA. The CDR3 has 15 amino acids. V shed 1 base and J shed 4 bases, with 13 bases lying between them. CDR3 bases: TGTGCCAGCAGCTTAGATTACCGGGTCCTAGAGACCCAGTACTTC. Translation gives CASSLDYRVLETQYF.